The TCR beta chain under discussion was sequenced for a study of shared clonotypes between healthy human individuals. General study results and limits: The naive CD4 repertoires of a handful of donors were compared, and approximately 4.7% of clonotypes were shared.

To note about this clone: Antigen: not known.

Sequencing used immunoSEQ multiplex PCR; TCRdb keeps in-frame clones, though not all of them. The sample records some 2,000,000 clones, 85% to 95% being singletons. The receptor's source is a man in his late teens or twenties in good health. The specimen was naive CD4+ T cells sorted from blood. Described subset: CD45RA+ positively selected.

The CDR3 spells CASSEAQLGNQPQHF. In nucleotides, the CDR3 is TGTGCCAGCTCGGAGGCACAGCTTGGCAATCAGCCCCAGCATTTT. The chain combines TRBV6-6 with TRBJ1-5; D is unresolved. Germline CDR1 and CDR2: MNHNY and SVGAGI (reference sequence). V lost 8 bases and J lost 2, with 16 bases in between. This CDR3 has 15 amino acids.